Sequencing of this T cell receptor beta chain was carried out in a study of CD8+ T cells in alopecia areata. Study findings and constraints: Compared with mice, patients displayed less clear TCR sharing, possibly for HLA-related reasons.

RNA extraction and reverse transcription yielded cDNA as sequencing template. Clones were sequenced by immunoSEQ multiplex PCR, and TCRdb holds only the in-frame ones, with some missing. The sample consists of 65,000 to 95,000 clones, 51% of them appearing once. Note on this clone: Its antigen is unknown.

The authors sorted CD4+ and CD8+ T cells from PBMCs. This sequence originates from a human donor with alopecia areata. The material sequenced was NKG2D-high CD8+ T cells sorted from blood.

CDR3 coding DNA: TGCGCCAGCAGCTCCCGATCGACAGGGGATGAGCAGTACTTC. Its protein is CASSSRSTGDEQYF. This chain uses TRBV5-1 with TRBJ2-7; 8 nucleotides match TRBD1. J gave up 7 bases and V 3 bases, and 9 bases lay outside the gene matches. CDR1 and CDR2 (germline): SGHRS, YFSETQ. This CDR3 has 14 residues.